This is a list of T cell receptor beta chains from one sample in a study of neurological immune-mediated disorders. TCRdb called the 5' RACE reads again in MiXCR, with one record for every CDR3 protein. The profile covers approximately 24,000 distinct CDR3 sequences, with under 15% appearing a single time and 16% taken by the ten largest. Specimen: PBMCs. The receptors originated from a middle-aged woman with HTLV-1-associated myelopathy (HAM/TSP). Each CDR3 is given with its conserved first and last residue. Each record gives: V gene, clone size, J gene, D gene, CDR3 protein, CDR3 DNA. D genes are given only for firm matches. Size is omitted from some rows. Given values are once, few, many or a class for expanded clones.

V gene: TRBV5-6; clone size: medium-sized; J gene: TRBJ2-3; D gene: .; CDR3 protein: CVFWTASTDTQYF; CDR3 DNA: TGTGTTTTTTGGACAGCAAGCACAGATACGCAGTATTTT
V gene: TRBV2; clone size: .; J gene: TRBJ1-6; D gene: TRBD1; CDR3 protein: CARDRENSPLHF; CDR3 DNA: TGTGCCAGGGACAGGGAGAATTCACCCCTCCACTTT
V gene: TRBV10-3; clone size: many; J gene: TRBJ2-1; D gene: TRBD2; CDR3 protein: CAISEVIQRGSDEQFF; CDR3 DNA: TGTGCCATCAGTGAGGTAATCCAGCGGGGTAGCGATGAGCAGTTCTTC
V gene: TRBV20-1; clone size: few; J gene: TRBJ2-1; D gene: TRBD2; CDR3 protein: CSAGRGGRYNEQFF; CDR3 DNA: TGCAGTGCTGGACGGGGGGGCCGCTACAATGAGCAGTTCTTC
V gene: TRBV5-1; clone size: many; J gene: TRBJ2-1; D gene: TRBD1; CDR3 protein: CASSPVGTGGYNEQFF; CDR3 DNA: TGCGCCAGCAGCCCAGTAGGGACAGGGGGTTACAATGAGCAGTTCTTC
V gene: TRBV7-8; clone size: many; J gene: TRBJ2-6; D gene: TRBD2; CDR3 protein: CASRRSGGISGANVLTF; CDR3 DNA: TGTGCCAGCAGACGAAGCGGGGGGATCTCTGGGGCCAACGTCCTGACTTTC
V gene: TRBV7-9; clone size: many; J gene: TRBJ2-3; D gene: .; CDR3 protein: CASSLPLGRVGTDTQYF; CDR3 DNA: TGTGCCAGCAGCTTACCTCTGGGTAGGGTTGGCACAGATACGCAGTATTTT
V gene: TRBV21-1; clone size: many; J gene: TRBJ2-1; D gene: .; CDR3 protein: CASSNLGTGGACSYNEQFF; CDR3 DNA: TGTGCCAGCAGCAATTTGGGGACAGGGGGCGCCTGCTCCTACAATGAGCAGTTCTTC
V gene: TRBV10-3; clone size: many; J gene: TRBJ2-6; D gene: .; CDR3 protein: CAISESGLSGANVLTF; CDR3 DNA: TGTGCCATCAGTGAGTCAGGGTTATCTGGGGCCAACGTCCTGACTTTC
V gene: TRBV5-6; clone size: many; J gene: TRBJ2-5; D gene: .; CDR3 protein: CASSLDTQETQYF; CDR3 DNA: TGTGCCAGCAGCTTGGATACACAAGAGACCCAGTACTTC
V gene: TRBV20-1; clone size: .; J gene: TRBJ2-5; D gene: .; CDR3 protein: CSADDSVCEETQYF; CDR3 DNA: TGCAGTGCGGACGATAGCGTGTGTGAAGAGACCCAGTACTTC
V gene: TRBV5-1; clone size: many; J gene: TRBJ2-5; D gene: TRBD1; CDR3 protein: CASSSGQGAQETQYF; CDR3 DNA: TGCGCCAGCAGCTCGGGACAGGGGGCTCAAGAGACCCAGTACTTC
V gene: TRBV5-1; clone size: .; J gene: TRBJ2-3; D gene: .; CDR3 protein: CASSQISKDTQYF; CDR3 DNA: TGCGCCAGCAGCCAGATTTCCAAAGATACGCAGTATTTT
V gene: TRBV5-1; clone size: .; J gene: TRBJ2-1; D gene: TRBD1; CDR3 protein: CASSVTGGAYNEQFF; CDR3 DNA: TGCGCCAGCAGCGTGACAGGGGGGGCTTACAATGAGCAGTTCTTC
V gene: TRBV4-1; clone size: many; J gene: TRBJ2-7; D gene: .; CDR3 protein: CASSFSPRGRVLPSSYEQYF; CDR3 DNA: TGCGCCAGCAGCTTTTCGCCCCGGGGCAGGGTACTACCTAGCTCCTACGAGCAGTACTTC
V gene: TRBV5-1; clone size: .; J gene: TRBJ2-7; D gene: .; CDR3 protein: CASSLGHGPYDQYF; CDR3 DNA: TGCGCCAGCAGCCTGGGACATGGACCCTACGATCAGTACTTC
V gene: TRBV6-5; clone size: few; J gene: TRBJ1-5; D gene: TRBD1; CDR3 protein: CASRQGGSNQPQHF; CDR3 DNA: TGTGCCAGCAGACAGGGGGGCAGCAATCAGCCCCAGCATTTT
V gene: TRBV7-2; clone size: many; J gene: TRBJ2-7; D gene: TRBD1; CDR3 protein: CASSSGQGAMYEQYF; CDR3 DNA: TGTGCCAGCAGTTCGGGACAGGGGGCGATGTACGAGCAGTACTTC
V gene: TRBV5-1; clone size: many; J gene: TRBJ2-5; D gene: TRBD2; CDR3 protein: CASSLGSGGPQETQYF; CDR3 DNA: TGCGCCAGCAGCTTGGGTAGCGGGGGCCCCCAAGAGACCCAGTACTTC
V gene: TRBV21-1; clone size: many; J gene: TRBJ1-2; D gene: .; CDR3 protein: CASSQVGESYGYTF; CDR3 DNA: TGTGCCAGCAGCCAGGTGGGGGAAAGCTATGGCTACACCTTC
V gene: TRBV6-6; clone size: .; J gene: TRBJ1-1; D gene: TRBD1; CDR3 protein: CASSPNRGNTEAFF; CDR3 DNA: TGTGCCAGCAGTCCAAACAGGGGGAACACTGAAGCTTTCTTT
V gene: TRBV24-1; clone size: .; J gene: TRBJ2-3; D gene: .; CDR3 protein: CATRGLEREGADTQYF; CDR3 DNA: TGTGCCACCAGGGGCCTGGAACGCGAGGGAGCAGATACGCAGTATTTT
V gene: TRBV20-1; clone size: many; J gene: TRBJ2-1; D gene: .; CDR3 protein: CSARVGLADNGEQFF; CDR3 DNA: TGCAGTGCTAGAGTTGGCCTAGCTGATAATGGTGAGCAGTTCTTC
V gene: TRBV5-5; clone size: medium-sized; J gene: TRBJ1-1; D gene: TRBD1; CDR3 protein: CASSLGGTVNTEAFF; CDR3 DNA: TGTGCCAGCAGCTTAGGGGGGACAGTGAACACTGAAGCTTTCTTT
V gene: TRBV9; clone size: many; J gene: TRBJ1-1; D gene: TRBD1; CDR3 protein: CASSDRDRLSNTEAFF; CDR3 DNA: TGTGCCAGCAGCGACCGGGACAGACTTTCGAACACTGAAGCTTTCTTT
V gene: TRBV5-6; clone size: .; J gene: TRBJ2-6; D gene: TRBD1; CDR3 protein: CASSTGTGTGANVLTF; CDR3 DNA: TGTGCCAGCAGCACCGGGACAGGGACTGGGGCCAACGTCCTGACTTTC
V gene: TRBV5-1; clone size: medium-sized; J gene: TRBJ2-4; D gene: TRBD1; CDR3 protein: CASSPRGQGVNIQYF; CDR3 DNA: TGCGCCAGCAGCCCGAGGGGGCAGGGGGTAAACATTCAGTACTTC
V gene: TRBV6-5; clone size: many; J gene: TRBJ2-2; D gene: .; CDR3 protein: CASSSGFAGTGELFF; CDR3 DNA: TGTGCCAGCAGTTCTGGCTTTGCGGGCACCGGGGAGCTGTTTTTT
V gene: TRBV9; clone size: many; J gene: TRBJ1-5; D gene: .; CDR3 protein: CASSPDGVGNQPQHF; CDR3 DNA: TGTGCCAGCAGCCCCGACGGGGTGGGCAATCAGCCCCAGCATTTT
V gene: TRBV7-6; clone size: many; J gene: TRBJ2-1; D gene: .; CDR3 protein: CASSLVSGNNEQFF; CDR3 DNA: TGTGCCAGCAGCTTAGTTTCGGGAAACAATGAGCAGTTCTTC
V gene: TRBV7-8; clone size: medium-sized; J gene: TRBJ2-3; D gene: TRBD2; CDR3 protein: CASSPSGFTDTQYF; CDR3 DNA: TGTGCCAGCAGCCCTAGCGGGTTCACAGATACGCAGTATTTT
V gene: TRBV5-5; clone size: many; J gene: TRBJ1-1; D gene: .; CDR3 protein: CASSWGRQGEAFF; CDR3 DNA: TGTGCCAGCAGCTGGGGGCGGCAGGGCGAGGCTTTCTTT
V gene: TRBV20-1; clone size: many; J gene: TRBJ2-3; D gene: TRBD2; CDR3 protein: CSARSGLARADTQYF; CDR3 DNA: TGCAGTGCTAGATCCGGACTAGCGAGGGCAGATACGCAGTATTTT
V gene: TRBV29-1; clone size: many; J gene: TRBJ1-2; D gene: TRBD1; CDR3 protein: CSSGTGRGTNYGYTF; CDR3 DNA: TGCAGCTCCGGGACAGGGCGGGGGACTAACTATGGCTACACCTTC
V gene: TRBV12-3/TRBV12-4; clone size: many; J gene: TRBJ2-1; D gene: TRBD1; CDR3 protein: CASSLARMDRATYNEQFF; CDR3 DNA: TGTGCCAGCAGTTTAGCTCGTATGGACAGGGCCACCTACAATGAGCAGTTCTTC
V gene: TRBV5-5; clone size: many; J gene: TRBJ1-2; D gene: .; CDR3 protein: CASSSKGRTGSSSYGYTF; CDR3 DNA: TGTGCCAGCAGCTCAAAGGGTCGAACAGGGTCATCTTCCTATGGCTACACCTTC
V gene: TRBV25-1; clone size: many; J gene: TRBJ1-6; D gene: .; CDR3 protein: CASSDGVSPLHF; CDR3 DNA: TGTGCCAGCAGTGACGGAGTATCACCCCTCCACTTT
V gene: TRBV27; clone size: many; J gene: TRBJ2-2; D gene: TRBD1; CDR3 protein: CASRRQGFGELFF; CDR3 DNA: TGTGCCAGCAGACGACAGGGCTTCGGGGAGCTGTTTTTT
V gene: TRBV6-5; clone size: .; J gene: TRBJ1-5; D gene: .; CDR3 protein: CASNRDRRNQPQHF; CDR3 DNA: TGTGCCAGCAACCGGGACCGTCGCAATCAGCCCCAGCATTTT
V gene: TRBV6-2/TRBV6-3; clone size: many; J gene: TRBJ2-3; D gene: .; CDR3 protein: CASSYSHREADTQYF; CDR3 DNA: TGTGCCAGCAGTTACTCGCACAGGGAGGCAGATACGCAGTATTTT
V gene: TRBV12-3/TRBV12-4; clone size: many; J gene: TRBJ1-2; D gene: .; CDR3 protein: CASSFWQIYGYTF; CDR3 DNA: TGTGCCAGCAGTTTCTGGCAGATTTATGGCTACACCTTC
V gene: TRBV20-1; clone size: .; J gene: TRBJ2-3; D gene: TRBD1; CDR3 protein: CSTTGGSTDTQYF; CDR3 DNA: TGCAGTACCACAGGGGGAAGCACAGATACGCAGTATTTT
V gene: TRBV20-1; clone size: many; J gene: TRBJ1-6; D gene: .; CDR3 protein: CSARGFGPLNSPLHF; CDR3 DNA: TGCAGTGCTAGAGGATTTGGGCCTCTTAATTCACCCCTCCACTTT
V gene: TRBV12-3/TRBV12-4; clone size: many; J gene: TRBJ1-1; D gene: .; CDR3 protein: CASSLGVNTEAFF; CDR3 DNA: TGTGCCAGCAGTTTAGGGGTGAACACTGAAGCTTTCTTT